These T cell receptor beta chains were read from a single sample in a study of OX40 agonist ivuxolimab in advanced cancers. Sequenced by immunoSEQ multiplex PCR; TCRdb stores in-frame clones only, minus some. The sample consists of around 57,000 clones, approximately 82% of them appearing once. The source material was CD4+ or CD8+ T cells sorted from blood, sampled in a trial of the OX40 agonist ivuxolimab. The receptors here all came from an adult with an advanced solid tumor such as melanoma, head and neck, liver or kidney cancer. The CDR3 runs from the conserved cysteine through the conserved F or W. D genes are given only for firm matches. Size is omitted from some rows. Given values are once, few, many or a class for expanded clones.

size,D,length,V,J,DNA,CDR3
once,.,18,TRBV13,TRBJ1-1,TGTGCCAGCAGCTGGGGTGGACAAGCGACAATAACTAACACTGAAGCTTTCTTT,CASSWGGQATITNTEAFF
.,.,10,TRBV5-5,TRBJ1-5,TGTGCCAGCACCACAATGGCCCAGCATTTT,CASTTMAQHF
.,.,15,TRBV7-2,TRBJ2-3,TGTGCCAGCAGCTTAGATCCGGCGGGCACAGATACGCAGTATTTT,CASSLDPAGTDTQYF
.,TRBD1,15,TRBV7-2,TRBJ1-2,TGTGCCAGCAGCCAGGGACAGGGGCTTAACTATGGCTACACCTTC,CASSQGQGLNYGYTF
once,TRBD2,17,TRBV4-2,TRBJ2-1,TGTGCCAGCAGCCCCGGACTAGCGGGAACGAATGGAGATGAGCAGTTCTTC,CASSPGLAGTNGDEQFF
.,.,14,TRBV5-4,TRBJ2-7,TGTGCCAGCAGCTTGGAGGGGGTAACCTACGAGCAGTACTTC,CASSLEGVTYEQYF
.,.,14,TRBV7-2,TRBJ2-5,TGTGCCAGCAGCTTAGGAGGGTCGGGCCAGACCCAGTACTTC,CASSLGGSGQTQYF
.,TRBD1,16,TRBV18,TRBJ2-7,TGTGCCAGCTCTCCCCGGGCGGGACAGGGCATCCACGAGCAGTACTTC,CASSPRAGQGIHEQYF
few,TRBD1,13,TRBV6-1,TRBJ2-3,TGTGCCAGCAGTGAAAGGGGACAGGGAAATGTGTATTTT,CASSERGQGNVYF
.,.,14,TRBV9,TRBJ2-2,TGTGCCAGCAGCGTAGTTCAGGCTACCGGGGAGCTGTTTTTT,CASSVVQATGELFF
once,TRBD2,14,TRBV11-3,TRBJ2-1,TGTGCCAGCAGCTTAGCGGGAGGGTACAATGAGCAGTTCTTC,CASSLAGGYNEQFF
.,TRBD2,15,TRBV7-2,TRBJ2-7,TGTGCCAGCAGCTTAGTAATGGCGGGAGCCTACGAGCAGTACTTC,CASSLVMAGAYEQYF
.,TRBD1,15,TRBV19,TRBJ2-7,TGTGCCAGTAGTCCGTTCCGGGACAGGGTCCACGAGCAGTACTTC,CASSPFRDRVHEQYF
.,.,14,TRBV19,TRBJ1-2,TGTGCCAGTGGAGGCGGGGGTGATAACTATGGCTACACCTTC,CASGGGGDNYGYTF
.,.,17,TRBV5-4,TRBJ2-3,TGTGCCAGCAGACCTTCGCCGAGGCGGACCCGCACAGATACGCAGTATTTT,CASRPSPRRTRTDTQYF
.,.,11,TRBV6-6,TRBJ1-5,TGTGCCAGCAGCCTTGGGGGGGTTTCGTATTTT,CASSLGGVSYF
.,TRBD1,16,TRBV11-3,TRBJ2-2,TGTGCCAGCAGCCGAATGACAGGGGGCAACACCGGGGAGCTGTTTTTT,CASSRMTGGNTGELFF
.,TRBD1,14,TRBV2,TRBJ1-4,TGTGCCAGCAGTGATGGGACAGGTGACGAAAAACTGTTTTTT,CASSDGTGDEKLFF
.,.,15,TRBV30,TRBJ1-4,TGTGCCTGGAGTGTCTCAGGGGCCATCAATGAAAAACTGTTTTTT,CAWSVSGAINEKLFF
.,TRBD2,16,TRBV28,TRBJ2-2,TGTGCCAGCAGTTTTTATGGGACTAGATTCGCCGGGGAGCTGTTTTTT,CASSFYGTRFAGELFF
.,.,17,TRBV21-1,TRBJ1-3,TGTGCCAGCAGCAAAGTTCAAGGGTCCTTATCTGGAAACACCATATATTTT,CASSKVQGSLSGNTIYF
.,TRBD2,16,TRBV28,TRBJ2-1,TGTGCCAGCAGTCTCCTTAGCGGGAGGGCATCTAATGAGCAGTTCTTC,CASSLLSGRASNEQFF
.,.,13,TRBV7-2,TRBJ2-7,TGTGCCAGCAGCTTAGACAAGATGGACGAGCAGTACTTC,CASSLDKMDEQYF
.,TRBD2,15,TRBV18,TRBJ2-1,TGTGCCAGCTCACCACCCTGGACTAGCGGTAATTCGCAGTTCTTC,CASSPPWTSGNSQFF
few,.,16,TRBV9,TRBJ1-1,TGTGCCAGCAGCGTAGAACAGGACCTAATGAACACTGAAGCTTTCTTT,CASSVEQDLMNTEAFF
.,.,16,TRBV28,TRBJ2-5,TGTGCCAGCACTGGCGCCGGGATCCGGGGAGAAGAGACCCAGTACTTC,CASTGAGIRGEETQYF
.,.,11,TRBV30,TRBJ1-1,TGTGCCGGGCTCAGGGGAGGTGAAGCTTTCTTT,CAGLRGGEAFF
.,.,13,TRBV30,TRBJ1-1,TGTGCCTGGAGTGGGGACGGAAACACTGAAGCTTTCTTT,CAWSGDGNTEAFF
few,.,16,TRBV10-3,TRBJ2-2,TGTGCCATCAGATCTTCGATAGGAGCGGACACCGGGGAGCTGTTTTTT,CAIRSSIGADTGELFF
.,.,14,TRBV11-2,TRBJ1-1,TGTGCCAGCAGTATTTCGGCGGGGGACACTGAAGCTTTCTTT,CASSISAGDTEAFF
.,TRBD1,13,TRBV6-6,TRBJ1-1,TGTGCCAGCAGACGCGACAGGGCCACTGAAGCTTTCTTT,CASRRDRATEAFF
.,.,15,TRBV5-1,TRBJ1-2,TGCGCCAGCAGCCCCGGGGGAATCTCTAACTATGGCTACACCTTC,CASSPGGISNYGYTF
.,.,15,TRBV27,TRBJ1-1,TGTGCCAGCAGCTTACAGGGTTTAGGTAGCGCTGAAGCTTTCTTT,CASSLQGLGSAEAFF
few,TRBD2,15,TRBV11-3,TRBJ2-1,TGTGCCAGCAGCTGGGGACTAGCGGGAGTCAATGAGCAGTTCTTC,CASSWGLAGVNEQFF
once,.,14,TRBV19,TRBJ1-2,TGTGCCAGTAACCAACGCCCGGGGGGGGGCGGCTACACCTTC,CASNQRPGGGGYTF
.,.,15,TRBV6-5,TRBJ2-7,TGTGCCAGCAGGGGCGGGCTAAAAGGGGGCTACGAGCAGTACTTC,CASRGGLKGGYEQYF
once,TRBD1,15,TRBV10-3,TRBJ1-2,TGTGCCATCAGTGAGTCGCCAGGGGGCAACTATGGCTACACCTTC,CAISESPGGNYGYTF
.,TRBD2,15,TRBV5-1,TRBJ2-3,TGCGCCAGCAGCTTAGGGACTAGCGGGAGGGATACGCAGTATTTT,CASSLGTSGRDTQYF
.,.,12,TRBV19,TRBJ1-2,TGTGCCAGTAGTATCCAGGGTGATGGCTACACCTTC,CASSIQGDGYTF
once,TRBD1,16,TRBV6-1,TRBJ2-4,TGTGCCAGCAGTGACCTAGGGACAGGCGAGAGGGGGGATCAGTACTTC,CASSDLGTGERGDQYF
once,.,13,TRBV7-3,TRBJ1-1,TGTGCCAGCAGCTTAGAGGGAAACACTGAAGCTTTCTTT,CASSLEGNTEAFF
.,.,13,TRBV10-2,TRBJ2-1,TGCGCCAGCAGTGTCACCTCTGTGGATGAGCAGTTCTTC,CASSVTSVDEQFF
.,.,14,TRBV5-1,TRBJ2-7,TGCGCCAGCAAGTCGACAGCCTCTTTGTACGAGCAGTACTTC,CASKSTASLYEQYF
.,.,12,TRBV2,TRBJ1-3,TGTGCCAGCAGTAGGGCGGGGGACACCATATATTTT,CASSRAGDTIYF
once,.,11,TRBV5-6,TRBJ2-5,TGTGCCAGCAGCTTGGCGGAGACCCAGTACTTC,CASSLAETQYF